This T cell receptor beta chain was identified in a study of PD-1 blockade in classical Hodgkin lymphoma. This sample's time point: cycle 4 day 1 (C4D1), after less than 7 weeks of nivolumab. Each and every patient relapsed after autologous stem cell transplantation, and patients got differing brentuximab vedotin exposure. Notes on the study in general: It was CD4+ TCR diversity, not CD8+, that rose significantly by C4D1.

The CDR3 runs 13 residues. The V end was cut by 7 bases, the J end by 1 base, with 10 bases between. The germline gives CDR1 SQVTM, CDR2 ANQGSEA. Of note for this clone: Its cognate antigen is unknown.

Generated by immunoSEQ multiplex PCR, the TCRdb table keeps only in-frame clones and is missing some. The data hold approximately 93,000 clones, with just under 80% observed a single time. The J gene is TRBJ2-2, the V gene TRBV29-1; maybe TRBD1 (7 bases). The sequence was obtained from a human donor with classical Hodgkin lymphoma. The sample consisted of peripheral blood mononuclear cells (PBMCs), taken before the fourth cycle of nivolumab. This CDR3 is CSAGGLNTGELFF. CDR3 coding DNA: TGCAGCGCAGGGGGACTGAACACCGGGGAGCTGTTTTTT.